This T cell receptor beta chain was obtained from a study of blood T cell repertoires in COVID-19. Background on the study: Italy, Spain and the United States were the sources of the convalescent and acute COVID-19 samples.

CDR3 length equals 15 residues. Germline CDR1 is SGHAT and CDR2 is FQNNGV. Trimming cost V 3 bases and J 5 bases; bases outside gene matches: 7. This table comes from immunoSEQ multiplex PCR, and its TCRdb copy is limited to in-frame clones, with some not included. The sample yields about 74,000 clones, around 90% seen once. The chain couples TRBV11-2 to TRBJ2-1, with 7 bases that match TRBD1. The origin of this receptor is a human donor in a cohort sampled during active COVID-19. The sample comprised peripheral blood. The CDR3 here is CASSFGQVRHNEQFF. The CDR3 DNA follows: TGTGCCAGCAGCTTCGGACAGGTTCGGCACAATGAGCAGTTCTTC. Filled out from reference TRBV11-2 and TRBJ2-1, the complete variable domain reads EAGVAQSPRYKIIEKRQSVAFWCNPISGHATLYWYQQILGQGPKLLIQFQNNGVVDDSQLPKDRFSAERLKGVDSTLKIQPAKLEDSAVYLCASSFGQVRHNEQFFGPGTRLTVL.